This T cell receptor beta chain comes out of a study of blood T cell repertoires in COVID-19. The junction had 9 bases not matched to a gene; V was cut back by 3 bases and J by 4 bases. Germline V gene lookup returns CDR1 SEHNR and CDR2 FQNEAQ (reference sequence). The CDR3 runs to 16 residues. Assay used: immunoSEQ multiplex PCR; TCRdb lists only in-frame clones, some missing. The sample lists 230,000 or so clones; under 90% were seen once. The V gene is TRBV7-9, the J gene TRBJ1-2; TRBD1 aligns across 9 bases. This sequence originates from a young man with active or convalescent COVID-19. The sequenced material came from peripheral blood. DNA for the CDR3: TGTGCCAGCAGCTTGGGGGACAGGGCCCCCTCCTATGGCTACACCTTC. Protein product: CASSLGDRAPSYGYTF.